This is a list of T cell receptor beta chains from one sample in a study of blood T cell repertoires in COVID-19. TCRdb's copy holds only in-frame clones and misses some; the assay was immunoSEQ multiplex PCR. Of under 200,000 clones listed, 85% to 90% were seen once; the top ten hold roughly 7%. Sequenced sample: peripheral blood. These receptors originate from an elderly woman in a cohort sampled during active or convalescent COVID-19. CDR3s include the opening cysteine and the closing phenylalanine or tryptophan. D genes are given only for firm matches. The listing skips clone size in some rows; elsewhere it reads once, few, many or a size class.

>.|.|TRBV30|TRBJ1-2
CAWSAHAGYGYTF
TGTGCCTGGAGTGCCCACGCAGGCTATGGCTACACCTTC
>.|.|TRBV19|TRBJ1-3
CASSVSGTPNSGNTIYF
TGTGCCAGTAGTGTATCGGGAACCCCGAACTCTGGAAACACCATATATTTT
>few|TRBD2|TRBV13|TRBJ2-3
CASSRLRGDGDTQYF
TGTGCCAGCAGCCGACTGCGGGGGGACGGGGATACGCAGTATTTT
>.|TRBD2|TRBV2|TRBJ2-2
CASGTRVTGELFF
TGTGCCAGCGGGACTAGAGTAACCGGGGAGCTGTTTTTT
>once|TRBD1|TRBV5-1|TRBJ1-6
CASSLSTGGHSPLHF
TGCGCCAGCAGCTTGTCGACAGGGGGCCATTCACCCCTCCACTTT
>once|.|TRBV28|TRBJ2-3
CAIEPGGSDTQYF
TGTGCCATCGAGCCTGGGGGGTCAGATACGCAGTATTTT
>.|TRBD1|TRBV24-1|TRBJ2-1
CAINRGPYNEQFF
TGTGCCATAAACAGGGGTCCCTACAATGAGCAGTTCTTC
>.|.|TRBV18|TRBJ1-3
CASSGTVGNTIYF
TGTGCCAGCTCAGGTACAGTTGGAAACACCATATATTTT
>.|.|TRBV7-6|TRBJ2-3
CASSLDYTDTQYF
TGTGCCAGCAGCTTAGATTACACAGATACGCAGTATTTT
>.|TRBD1|TRBV18|TRBJ1-1
CASSSTGDTEAFF
TGTGCCAGCTCCTCGACAGGGGACACTGAAGCTTTCTTT
>.|.|TRBV7-2|TRBJ2-3
CASSYLTDTQYF
TGTGCCAGCAGCTATCTCACAGATACGCAGTATTTT
>.|.|TRBV2|TRBJ1-3
CASRVRDLSSGNTIYF
TGTGCCAGCCGAGTTAGGGACTTAAGCTCTGGAAACACCATATATTTT
>once|TRBD1|TRBV2|TRBJ1-1
CASRLLLGQVEAFF
TGTGCCAGCAGACTCCTACTGGGACAGGTTGAAGCTTTCTTT
>.|.|TRBV10-3|TRBJ1-4
CAISERGNRAPNEKLFF
TGTGCCATCAGTGAGAGGGGCAACAGGGCCCCTAATGAAAAACTGTTTTTT